This T cell receptor (beta chain) was found in a study of vaccination and CD4 T cells after COVID-19. On the study more broadly: Control cultures used a CEFX viral epitope pool, an HIV-1 Nef peptide pool, or no peptide.

The CDR3 consists of 23 residues. V was trimmed by 2 bases and J by 3 bases, leaving 34 bases between them. Germline V gene lookup returns CDR1 MNHEY and CDR2 SMNVEV (reference sequence). Cultured CD4+ T cells had their DNA profiled by the Oncomine TCR Beta short-read assay. TCRdb re-analysed the PCR reads in MiXCR, keeping a single row per CDR3 protein. This table holds about 20,000 distinct CDR3 sequences, around 52% found once. On this clonotype: Its specificity is unknown.

The treatment was: roughly ten-day PBMC culture with coronavirus spike peptide pools or control peptides (ViraFEST assay). The material sequenced was CD4+ T cells from blood, cultured in vitro. This sequence originates from a human donor who had recovered from COVID-19. The chain couples TRBV27 to TRBJ2-2; perhaps TRBD2 as D (6 bases). The CDR3 loop reads CASSLAPLGRAGRLKRDTGELFF. The CDR3 region has the DNA TGTGCCAGCAGTTTAGCCCCTTTGGGACGGGCGGGGCGATTGAAGCGGGACACCGGGGAGCTGTTTTTT.